The TCR beta chain under discussion was sequenced for a study of blood T cell repertoires in COVID-19. About the study: Material from acute and convalescent COVID-19 was sourced from the United States, Italy and Spain. Sample material is recorded as cDNA or gDNA derived from T cells, B-cell-depleted T cells, or PBMCs.

V was clipped by 5 bases and J by 5 bases; unmatched bases: 14. This CDR3 contains 17 residues. Germline V gene lookup returns CDR1 SGHTA and CDR2 FQGNSA. In the authors' methods: Reference gene primers were amplified, and this amplification served to estimate nucleated cell counts. Profiled with immunoSEQ multiplex PCR; TCRdb holds only in-frame clones, not every one. V, J and clone size derive from that table, while D and trimming were established from the DNA sequence. The sample contains 190,000 or so clones, around nine tenths of which appear only once. The V call is TRBV7-2, the J call TRBJ2-7; 11 bases align to TRBD1. The material sequenced was peripheral blood. The sequence came from a man in his 60s who had recovered from COVID-19. The CDR3 DNA sequence: TGTGCCAGCAGCGCGCGGCTCTTGGACAGGGGGCAGGACGAGCAGTACTTC. Translated, it gives CASSARLLDRGQDEQYF.